This passage covers 28 T cell receptor beta chains from one sample sequenced in a study of T cell changes during pregnancy in multiple sclerosis. Some clones are missing from TCRdb's copy, which holds only in-frame ones; the method was immunoSEQ multiplex PCR. The sample holds 30,000 to 40,000 clones, roughly nine tenths seen once. The sample was CD4+ T cells from peripheral blood mononuclear cells, taken in the first trimester of pregnancy. These receptors were collected from a female donor in good health, enrolled as a control in a pregnancy study.

The V call is TRBV4-3, the J call TRBJ2-5; maybe TRBD2 (5 bases). This CDR3 contains 15 residues. V was trimmed by 2 bases and J by 5 bases, leaving 15 bases between them. The germline V gene encodes CDR1 LGHNA and CDR2 YSLEER. The CDR3 here is CASSQFGLIRETQYF. In DNA form, the CDR3 reads TGCGCCAGCAGCCAATTCGGACTTATAAGGGAGACCCAGTACTTC.

The chain links TRBV28 to TRBJ1-2, with D possibly being TRBD1 (6 bases). The germline V gene has CDR1 MDHEN and CDR2 SYDVKM. The CDR3 sequence is 13 residues long. The germline V and J ends were trimmed by 1 base and 8 bases, with 11 bases remaining between them. Written as DNA, the CDR3 is TGTGCCAGCAGTTTATTGGGGGCGGGCGGCTACACCTTC. This gives the protein CASSLLGAGGYTF.

The CDR3 region is CASTRQTYGYTF. CDR3 nucleotide sequence: TGTGCCAGCACGCGACAGACCTATGGCTACACCTTC. J is TRBJ1-2 and V is TRBV2; TRBD1 might be the D (5 bases). Between the trimmed V and J ends, which lost 7 bases and 4 bases, there was a span of 10 bases. CDR1 is SNHLY and CDR2 is FYNNEI in the germline V gene. The CDR3 spans 12 residues.

The rearrangement joins TRBV7-3 to TRBJ2-5; 7 nucleotides line up with TRBD2. CDR3 size: 16 residues. Germline-derived CDR1 and CDR2 are SGHTA and FQGTGA. J lost 4 bases, V lost 2 bases, and 10 bases had no gene match. The CDR3 loop is CASSLGAGTNPETQYF. The CDR3 coding sequence is TGTGCCAGCAGCTTAGGGGCTGGGACTAACCCAGAGACCCAGTACTTC.

The CDR3 reads CAISGTTGNTIYF. CDR3 DNA sequence: TGTGCCATCAGTGGGACAACTGGAAACACCATATATTTT. V and J are TRBV10-3 and TRBJ1-3; D is perhaps TRBD1 (5 bases). Germline CDR1 is ENHRY and CDR2 is SYGVKD. This CDR3 spans 13 amino acids. The ends were cut back, 4 bases at V and 2 bases at J, with 6 bases in the middle.

The chain recombines TRBV27 with TRBJ1-1, with TRBD1 matching 8 bases. The CDR3 loop spans 15 amino acids. With V trimmed by 6 bases and J by 7 bases, 13 bases remained unmatched. CDR1 MNHEY and CDR2 SMNVEV come from the germline V gene (reference sequence). As DNA, the CDR3 is TGTGCCAGCAGCATCAGACAGGGGCGGCCCTTTGAAGCTTTCTTT. Protein: CASSIRQGRPFEAFF.

The rearrangement links TRBV18 to TRBJ2-1, with 8 bases lining up with TRBD1. Unmatched junction bases numbered 7, after V lost 3 bases and J lost 3 bases. Germline-derived CDR1 and CDR2 are KGHSH and LQKENI. CDR3 length equals 16 residues. The CDR3 spells CASSPTGQVLYNEQFF. The CDR3 nucleotides read TGTGCCAGCTCACCGACGGGACAGGTGCTCTACAATGAGCAGTTCTTC. The whole variable domain, remainder taken from reference TRBV18 and TRBJ2-1, is NAGVMQNPRHLVRRRGQEARLRCSPMKGHSHVYWYRQLPEEGLKFMVYLQKENIIDESGMPKERFSAEFPKEGPSILRIQQVVRGDSAAYFCASSPTGQVLYNEQFFGPGTRLTVL.

This rearrangement joins TRBV11-3 to TRBJ2-1, with 9 bases lining up with TRBD2. The V segment lost 4 bases and the J segment 11 bases; nucleotides outside the gene matches: 12. The CDR3 spans 15 residues. CDR1 is SGHNT and CDR2 is YENEEA in the germline V gene. The CDR3 spells CASSSAGGASPQQFF. CDR3 nucleotides: TGTGCCAGCAGCTCGGCGGGGGGGGCCTCGCCGCAGCAGTTCTTC. Filled out from reference TRBV11-3 and TRBJ2-1, the complete variable domain reads EAGVVQSPRYKIIEKKQPVAFWCNPISGHNTLYWYLQNLGQGPELLIRYENEEAVDDSQLPKDRFSAERLKGVDSTLKIQPAELGDSAVYLCASSSAGGASPQQFFGPGTRLTVL.

CDR3 residues: CASSLGTGGKPQHF. CDR3 DNA: TGTGCCAGCAGCCTGGGGACAGGGGGGAAGCCCCAGCATTTT. The chain combines TRBV7-2 with TRBJ1-5, with 11 bases fitting TRBD1. With 5 bases clipped from V and 8 bases from J, the junction kept 5 bases outside the gene matches. This CDR3 has 14 residues. In germline, CDR1 is SGHTA, CDR2 FQGNSA. Full variable domain (rest looked up from reference TRBV7-2 and TRBJ1-5): GAGVSQSPSNKVTEKGKDVELRCDPISGHTALYWYRQSLGQGLEFLIYFQGNSAPDKSGLPSDRFSAERTGGSVSTLTIQRTQQEDSAVYLCASSLGTGGKPQHFGDGTRLSIL.

In its sample, this clone was seen once. The rearrangement joins TRBV19 to TRBJ1-1; TRBD1 matches at 9 bases. Looked up from germline, CDR1 is LNHDA and CDR2 is SQIVND (reference sequence). Unmatched junction bases numbered 9, after V lost 7 bases and J lost 6 bases. CDR3 length: 14 amino acids. CDR3 protein: CASIYRGRFAEAFF. The CDR3 region has the DNA TGTGCCAGTATCTACAGGGGGCGCTTCGCTGAAGCTTTCTTT.

The chain is built from TRBV5-4 and TRBJ1-1; no clear D. CDR1 and CDR2 from the germline V gene are SGHNT and YYREEE (reference sequence). This CDR3 region has 13 residues. V dropped 3 bases and J dropped 11 bases, with 17 bases sitting between them. CDR3 nucleotide sequence: TGTGCCAGCAGCTCCGACAACTTAGGAGGGGCTTTCTTT. Protein sequence: CASSSDNLGGAFF.

The gene calls are TRBV11-1 and TRBJ2-1; 8 nucleotides line up with TRBD1. This CDR3 is 15 amino acids long. CDR1 and CDR2 (germline): SGHAT, FQDESV (reference sequence). V gave up 5 bases and J gave up 2 bases; unmatched junction bases: 5. As DNA, the CDR3 is TGTGCCAGCAGCCCCGACAGGGGAGCCTACAATGAGCAGTTCTTC. It is translated as CASSPDRGAYNEQFF. The full variable domain, its missing parts supplied by reference TRBV11-1 and TRBJ2-1, is EAEVAQSPRYKITEKSQAVAFWCDPISGHATLYWYRQILGQGPELLVQFQDESVVDDSQLPKDRFSAERLKGVDSTLKIQPAELGDSAMYLCASSPDRGAYNEQFFGPGTRLTVL.

The chain recombines TRBV30 with TRBJ1-2, with TRBD1 matching 11 bases. Germline CDR1 is GTSNPN and CDR2 is SVGIG (reference sequence). V dropped 3 bases and J dropped 5; count of bases not matched to a gene: 5. The CDR3 is made up of 14 amino acids. For the CDR3, the DNA is TGTGCCTGGAGGAGGACAGGGGGCAGATATGGCTACACCTTC. Its translation: CAWRRTGGRYGYTF.

This clone was detected once. This chain's CDR3 is CASRTSINRGEQPQHF. The CDR3 DNA reads TGTGCCAGTAGGACTTCTATTAACAGGGGGGAGCAGCCCCAGCATTTT. V is TRBV19 and J is TRBJ1-5; 8 nucleotides match TRBD1. This CDR3 spans 16 amino acids. Trimming at V came to 6 bases and at J to 7 bases, leaving 14 bases not matched to a gene. Germline values: CDR1 LNHDA, CDR2 SQIVND (reference sequence). Supplemented by reference TRBV19 and TRBJ1-5, the full variable domain reads DGGITQSPKYLFRKEGQNVTLSCEQNLNHDAMYWYRQDPGQGLRLIYYSQIVNDFQKGDIAEGYSVSREKKESFPLTVTSAQKNPTAFYLCASRTSINRGEQPQHFGDGTRLSIL.

J is TRBJ1-5 and V is TRBV28, with a weak D call TRBD1 (6 bases). Germline V CDR1 and CDR2: MDHEN, SYDVKM. This CDR3 has 18 residues. Deletions cut 6 bases from V and 5 bases from J, with 26 bases between. The CDR3: CASSPHTGLGGFDQPQHF. The CDR3 nucleotides read TGTGCCAGCAGCCCCCACACAGGGCTGGGTGGTTTTGATCAGCCCCAGCATTTT.

DNA for the CDR3: TGTGCCAGCAGCCCAGTCTACCGAGACACATCTAACTATGGCTACACCTTC. Translated: CASSPVYRDTSNYGYTF. The chain is built from TRBV7-8 and TRBJ1-2; no definite D call. This CDR3 spans 17 amino acids. Trimming stripped 5 bases from V and 0 bases from J, with 19 bases between. The V gene's germline CDR1 is SGHVS and CDR2 FQNEAQ.

In this sample, this clone turned up once. The chain joins TRBV9 to TRBJ2-7, with 8 bases lining up with TRBD1. The V gene end was trimmed by 4 bases and the J gene end by 2 bases; junction bases not matched to a gene: 8. CDR1 SGDLS and CDR2 YYNGEE come from the germline V gene. The CDR3 has 15 residues. CDR3 DNA: TGTGCCAGCAGCCCTGGGACAGGATCTCCCTACGAGCAGTACTTC. Translated: CASSPGTGSPYEQYF.

The rearrangement uses TRBV2 and TRBJ1-1; D possibly corresponds to TRBD1 (5 bases). V was cut by 5 bases and J by 3 bases, with 13 bases left in between. Germline V gene lookup returns CDR1 SNHLY and CDR2 FYNNEI. The CDR3 totals 14 residues. CDR3 sequence (DNA): TGTGCCAGCAGTTCAAACCCGGGGGACACTGAAGCTTTCTTT. Translated: CASSSNPGDTEAFF.

This chain links TRBV2 with TRBJ1-6; tentative D call: TRBD1 (5 bases). The CDR3 has 14 residues. Trimming cost V 7 bases and J 10 bases, with 17 bases left between them. The germline V gene encodes CDR1 SNHLY and CDR2 FYNNEI. CDR3 DNA sequence: TGTGCCAGCACATTGGGGCTAAGAGACTCACCCCTCCACTTT. It encodes CASTLGLRDSPLHF.

This clone came up a few times. This CDR3 is also generated by other DNA sequences in the sample. This rearrangement joins TRBV27 to TRBJ2-3, with D uncertain. Trimming removed 2 bases from V and 2 bases from J, with 5 bases in between. The CDR3 consists of 13 residues. From germline, CDR1 is MNHEY and CDR2 SMNVEV (reference sequence). This CDR3 reads CASSLAITDTQYF. Written as DNA, the CDR3 is TGTGCCAGCAGTTTAGCGATCACAGATACGCAGTATTTT.

J is TRBJ1-1 and V is TRBV19, with D perhaps TRBD1 (6 bases). The length of the CDR3 is 12 residues. Germline V gene lookup returns CDR1 LNHDA and CDR2 SQIVND (reference sequence). V was cut by 10 bases and J by 6 bases, with 15 bases left in between. The CDR3 here is CATRGGGPEAFF. CDR3 bases: TGTGCCACCCGGGGCGGGGGGCCTGAAGCTTTCTTT.

The chain recombines TRBV4-3 with TRBJ2-3; D call uncertain. There are 15 residues in the CDR3. The germline V and J ends were trimmed by 0 bases and 2 bases, with 9 bases remaining between them. Germline V lookup: CDR1 LGHNA, CDR2 YSLEER. The CDR3 DNA reads TGCGCCAGCAGCCAAGATCTTGGCCACACAGATACGCAGTATTTT. Protein: CASSQDLGHTDTQYF.

The chain is built from TRBV27 and TRBJ1-2, with D possibly being TRBD1 (5 bases). This CDR3 is 15 amino acids long. V shed 6 bases and J shed 0 bases, with 14 bases lying between them. Per the germline V gene, CDR1 is MNHEY and CDR2 is SMNVEV (reference sequence). Here the CDR3 reads CASSMGPKANYGYTF. The CDR3 nucleotides read TGTGCCAGCAGCATGGGGCCAAAGGCTAACTATGGCTACACCTTC.

The chain carries TRBV7-2 and TRBJ1-1; 8 nucleotides align to TRBD1. Germline-derived CDR1 and CDR2 are SGHTA and FQGNSA. The CDR3 extends over 14 amino acids. V lost 10 bases, J lost 4 bases, and 11 bases stayed unmatched. This CDR3 reads CATLPDRAGTEAFF. The CDR3 DNA sequence: TGTGCCACTTTACCGGACAGGGCTGGCACTGAAGCTTTCTTT.

This chain's CDR3 is CASSTSGGSYNEQFF. CDR3 in DNA: TGTGCCAGCAGCACGAGCGGGGGCTCCTACAATGAGCAGTTCTTC. The rearrangement uses TRBV5-4 and TRBJ2-1, with 8 bases that match TRBD2. The CDR3 spans 15 residues. Trimming took 4 bases from V and 0 from J; bases not matched to a gene: 3. Looked up from germline, CDR1 is SGHNT and CDR2 is YYREEE (reference sequence).

The chain employs TRBV30 and TRBJ2-4, with a possible D match to TRBD1 (6 bases). Germline V lookup: CDR1 GTSNPN, CDR2 SVGIG (reference sequence). V lost 8 bases and J lost 1, with 12 bases in between. The CDR3 contains 13 residues. Here the CDR3 reads CAGQQRAKNIQYF. CDR3 bases: TGTGCCGGACAGCAACGGGCCAAAAACATTCAGTACTTC.

The chain combines TRBV6-5 with TRBJ1-1; D is unclear. The CDR3 is 16 amino acids. Looked up from germline, CDR1 is MNHEY and CDR2 is SVGAGI. Trimming cost V 0 bases and J 4 bases, with 15 bases left between them. CDR3 nucleotide sequence: TGTGCCAGCAGTTACTCGAGGAGCGGCAGGAGCACTGAAGCTTTCTTT. Its translation: CASSYSRSGRSTEAFF.

V and J are TRBV19 and TRBJ1-2, with D possibly matching TRBD1 (6 bases). The V and J ends lost 3 bases and 2 bases respectively, with 19 bases between them. Germline CDR1 and CDR2: LNHDA and SQIVND (reference sequence). This CDR3 comprises 17 residues. CDR3 nucleotides: TGTGCCAGTAGTATTTCCGCCAGGGGATCGGGGAACTATGGCTACACCTTC. Residues: CASSISARGSGNYGYTF.